The rows below give T cell receptor beta chains drawn from one sample of a study of CD8+ T cells in alopecia areata. TCRdb's table, derived via immunoSEQ multiplex PCR, lists solely in-frame clones and lacks some. The repertoire holds fewer than 250,000 clones, with 43% as singletons. Sequenced here: CD4+ T cells sorted from blood, sampled at roughly week 38, from a patient treated with tofacitinib. These receptors all stem from a human donor with alopecia areata. CDR3s include the opening cysteine and the closing phenylalanine or tryptophan. The D gene is left open where the match is weak. Size tells how often a clone was seen (once, few, many) or the class of an expanded clone, and some rows leave it out.

TRBD1,TRBV10-3,few,TRBJ2-3,CAIRTDRGADTQYF,TGTGCCATCAGGACGGACAGGGGTGCAGATACGCAGTATTTT
TRBD1,TRBV28,-,TRBJ1-5,CASSSPTGPTNQPQHF,TGTGCCAGCAGTTCACCGACAGGGCCCACCAATCAGCCCCAGCATTTT
TRBD2,TRBV29-1,-,TRBJ2-2,CSVEASGRPWSTGELFF,TGCAGCGTTGAGGCTAGCGGAAGGCCCTGGAGCACCGGGGAGCTGTTTTTT
TRBD1,TRBV9,-,TRBJ2-2,CASSYTSGQGGTGELFF,TGTGCCAGCAGCTACACCTCAGGACAGGGTGGGACCGGGGAGCTGTTTTTT
-,TRBV29-1,-,TRBJ2-7,CSVQANSYEQYF,TGCAGCGTGCAGGCGAATTCCTACGAGCAGTACTTC
-,TRBV15,-,TRBJ1-2,CATSGGTARFYGYTF,TGTGCCACCAGCGGTGGTACCGCTAGGTTCTATGGCTACACCTTC
-,TRBV6-1,-,TRBJ2-5,CASRLGAPETQYF,TGTGCCTCGCGCCTCGGGGCCCCAGAGACCCAGTACTTC
-,TRBV7-9,few,TRBJ2-5,CASSPRRVRVDRETQYF,TGTGCCAGCAGCCCCCGGAGGGTCAGGGTGGATCGAGAGACCCAGTACTTC
-,TRBV29-1,-,TRBJ2-5,CSVRESPTLEETQYF,TGCAGCGTTCGGGAATCCCCCACGCTGGAAGAGACCCAGTACTTC
-,TRBV11-2,-,TRBJ2-3,CASSLVVRGSTQYF,TGTGCCAGCAGCTTAGTTGTTCGAGGGAGTACGCAGTATTTT
-,TRBV2,-,TRBJ1-2,CASSPSLAVPRGYTF,TGTGCCAGCAGTCCCTCACTAGCAGTTCCAAGGGGCTACACCTTC
TRBD1,TRBV7-8,-,TRBJ2-1,CASRHRGAWSEQFF,TGTGCCAGCAGACACAGGGGTGCCTGGTCTGAGCAGTTCTTC
TRBD2,TRBV6-5,-,TRBJ2-2,CASSYRVSGTTGELFF,TGTGCCAGCAGTTACCGGGTTAGCGGGACCACCGGGGAGCTGTTTTTT
-,TRBV4-1,-,TRBJ2-3,CASSQDPHLGGYVGTDTQYF,TGCGCCAGCAGCCAAGACCCCCACCTAGGGGGGTACGTCGGCACAGATACGCAGTATTTT
-,TRBV29-1,-,TRBJ2-1,CSVVGSLDNEQFF,TGCAGCGTTGTTGGGAGTCTGGACAATGAGCAGTTCTTC
-,TRBV5-1,-,TRBJ1-2,CASSFGGIGYGYTF,TGCGCCAGCAGCTTCGGAGGGATAGGGTATGGCTACACCTTC
TRBD2,TRBV30,-,TRBJ2-7,CAWATGGSSYEQYF,TGTGCCTGGGCAACGGGAGGAAGTTCCTACGAGCAGTACTTC
-,TRBV9,-,TRBJ1-5,CASSEGSNSNQPQHF,TGTGCCAGCTCCGAGGGCTCAAATAGCAATCAGCCCCAGCATTTT
-,TRBV5-4,few,TRBJ2-2,CASSLLGRGGTGELFF,TGTGCCAGCAGCCTCCTGGGCAGGGGTGGAACCGGGGAGCTGTTTTTT
-,TRBV25-1,few,TRBJ2-5,CASSEYVRQDQETQYF,TGTGCCAGCAGTGAATATGTGCGGCAGGACCAAGAGACCCAGTACTTC
-,TRBV4-1,-,TRBJ1-1,CASSQEEGRNTEAFF,TGCGCCAGCAGCCAAGAGGAGGGTAGAAACACTGAAGCTTTCTTT
-,TRBV20-1,-,TRBJ2-3,CSARARDTQYF,TGCAGTGCTAGAGCGCGAGATACGCAGTATTTT
-,TRBV11-2,few,TRBJ2-6,CASSPSPGTSDVLTF,TGTGCCAGCAGCCCAAGCCCCGGGACATCTGACGTCCTGACTTTC
-,TRBV29-1,few,TRBJ2-5,CSVAVGGETQYF,TGCAGCGTTGCAGTTGGGGGAGAGACCCAGTACTTC
-,TRBV7-2,-,TRBJ2-6,CASSLGAGANVLTF,TGTGCCAGCAGCTTAGGGGCAGGGGCCAACGTCCTGACTTTC
-,TRBV6-5,-,TRBJ2-7,CASSYSGVFYEQYF,TGTGCCAGCAGTTACTCGGGGGTTTTCTACGAGCAGTACTTC
TRBD2,TRBV19,-,TRBJ2-4,CASRTSGFSSPHF,TGTGCCAGCCGGACTAGCGGGTTCTCATCTCCCCACTTC
TRBD2,TRBV5-1,-,TRBJ2-1,CASSSGLAGLSYNEQFF,TGCGCCAGCAGCTCTGGACTAGCGGGACTCTCCTACAATGAGCAGTTCTTC
TRBD1,TRBV10-3,-,TRBJ2-1,CAISEEPGQGASEQFF,TGTGCCATCAGTGAGGAACCGGGACAGGGGGCCAGTGAGCAGTTCTTC
-,TRBV6-6,-,TRBJ1-4,CASGGPNEKLFF,TGTGCCAGCGGAGGCCCTAATGAAAAACTGTTTTTT
-,TRBV30,once,TRBJ2-7,CASDMVRWGEQYF,TGTGCCTCTGACATGGTGCGCTGGGGAGAGCAGTACTTC
-,TRBV5-1,-,TRBJ2-1,CASSWGANNEQFF,TGCGCCAGCAGTTGGGGGGCGAACAATGAGCAGTTCTTC
TRBD2,TRBV29-1,-,TRBJ2-7,CSVEDSSGRAEQYF,TGCAGCGTTGAAGATTCGAGCGGGAGGGCCGAGCAGTACTTC
-,TRBV7-2,few,TRBJ2-1,CAGWTYEQFF,TGTGCCGGATGGACCTATGAGCAGTTCTTC
-,TRBV9,once,TRBJ2-2,CASSVAGSGNTGELFF,TGTGCCAGCAGCGTAGCCGGTAGCGGGAACACCGGGGAGCTGTTTTTT